The rows below give T cell receptor beta chains drawn from one sample of a study of control samples from healthy donors and cancer patients. Profiled with immunoSEQ multiplex PCR; TCRdb holds only in-frame clones, not every one. This repertoire shows around 30,000 clones, approximately 94% found once; its top ten account for more than 1.5%. Sequencing input: PBMCs. These TCRs come from a man aged 35 to 55 with colorectal cancer. CDR3s include the opening cysteine and the closing phenylalanine or tryptophan. A D gene is named only where the DNA matches it firmly. Where a row states a size, it is once, few, many or the class of an expanded clone; other rows omit it.

size: .
V: TRBV7-9
D: TRBD2
J: TRBJ2-3
DNA: TGTGCCAGCAGCTCCCCTGAGCGGGGGGCCAGCACAGATACGCAGTATTTT
CDR3: CASSSPERGASTDTQYF

size: few
V: TRBV6-5
D: .
J: TRBJ2-3
DNA: TGTGCCAGCAGCCTTGTGGCAGTAGATACGCAGTATTTT
CDR3: CASSLVAVDTQYF

size: .
V: TRBV29-1
D: .
J: TRBJ1-1
DNA: TGCAGCGTTCGGGAGGGCACTGAAGCTTTCTTT
CDR3: CSVREGTEAFF

size: once
V: TRBV19
D: .
J: TRBJ2-3
DNA: TGTGCCAGTAGGCCCTCTCCAACAGATACGCAGTATTTT
CDR3: CASRPSPTDTQYF

size: .
V: TRBV7-9
D: .
J: TRBJ2-5
DNA: TGTGCCAGCAGCTACGTGGTGTTGGCAGGCCAAGAGACCCAGTACTTC
CDR3: CASSYVVLAGQETQYF

size: .
V: TRBV23-1
D: .
J: TRBJ2-7
DNA: TGCGCCAGCCTGATTCGGCAGACCTCCTACGAGCAGTACTTC
CDR3: CASLIRQTSYEQYF

size: .
V: TRBV10-3
D: TRBD1
J: TRBJ1-2
DNA: TGTGCCATCAGCCCGGGACAGTTATATGGCTACACCTTC
CDR3: CAISPGQLYGYTF

size: .
V: TRBV4-1
D: .
J: TRBJ1-1
DNA: TGCGCCAGCAGCACCCGACAGGACGTGAACACTGAAGCTTTCTTT
CDR3: CASSTRQDVNTEAFF

size: .
V: TRBV7-6
D: TRBD1
J: TRBJ2-1
DNA: TGTGCCAGCAGCCGCCCGGTGCGGGACAGGGGACGCAATGAGCAGTTCTTC
CDR3: CASSRPVRDRGRNEQFF

size: .
V: TRBV2
D: .
J: TRBJ2-6
DNA: TGTGCCAGCAGTCCGACGGCTGGGGCCAACGTCCTGACTTTC
CDR3: CASSPTAGANVLTF

size: once
V: TRBV5-4
D: .
J: TRBJ2-2
DNA: TGTGCCAGCACCAGCAGGACAGAGAACACCGGGGAGCTGTTTTTT
CDR3: CASTSRTENTGELFF

size: .
V: TRBV2
D: .
J: TRBJ2-2
DNA: TGTGCCAGCAGTGTATCGGGATCCGGGGAGCTGTTTTTT
CDR3: CASSVSGSGELFF

size: .
V: TRBV27
D: .
J: TRBJ1-2
DNA: TGTGCCAGCAGCCCAAGGGGGACTTTTGGCTACACCTTC
CDR3: CASSPRGTFGYTF

size: .
V: TRBV6-1
D: TRBD2
J: TRBJ2-5
DNA: TGTGCCAGCAGTGCTGGTCGAGCGGGGGGGTGGGAGACCCAGTACTTC
CDR3: CASSAGRAGGWETQYF

size: .
V: TRBV12-3/TRBV12-4
D: TRBD1
J: TRBJ1-6
DNA: TGTGCCAGCAGTCGACAGGGGACTTCACCCCTCCACTTT
CDR3: CASSRQGTSPLHF

size: .
V: TRBV7-8
D: .
J: TRBJ1-1
DNA: TGTGCCAGCAGCGCAGTGCCCCAGGGTAGGAACACTGAAGCTTTCTTT
CDR3: CASSAVPQGRNTEAFF

size: .
V: TRBV7-9
D: .
J: TRBJ2-7
DNA: TGTGCCAGCAGCCCCTTCCGGGGGACCCTATTCGAGCAGTACTTC
CDR3: CASSPFRGTLFEQYF

size: .
V: TRBV29-1
D: .
J: TRBJ2-1
DNA: TGCAGCGCTAAGGGTGAGTTGAATGAGCAGTTCTTC
CDR3: CSAKGELNEQFF

size: once
V: TRBV2
D: TRBD1
J: TRBJ2-1
DNA: TGTGCCAAATCTACAGGGGGCTTCTCCTACAATGAGCAGTTCTTC
CDR3: CAKSTGGFSYNEQFF

size: .
V: TRBV6-5
D: TRBD1
J: TRBJ1-6
DNA: TGTGCCAGCGTACCCTCTCAGGGGGTTAATTCACCCCTCCACTTT
CDR3: CASVPSQGVNSPLHF

size: .
V: TRBV7-5
D: .
J: TRBJ2-7
DNA: TGTGCCAGATACAGGGGAACCGAGCAGTACTTC
CDR3: CARYRGTEQYF

size: .
V: TRBV2
D: .
J: TRBJ2-7
DNA: TGTGCCAGCAGCACAGGGCGCTCCTACGAGCAGTACTTC
CDR3: CASSTGRSYEQYF

size: .
V: TRBV3-1/TRBV3-2
D: TRBD2
J: TRBJ2-2
DNA: TGTGCCAGCAGCCCGACTAGCGGGGGCACCGGGGAGCTGTTTTTT
CDR3: CASSPTSGGTGELFF

size: .
V: TRBV19
D: .
J: TRBJ2-3
DNA: TGTGCCAGTAACACCCCGGGGGGCCTGGGGCGAGATACGCAGTATTTT
CDR3: CASNTPGGLGRDTQYF

size: .
V: TRBV12-3/TRBV12-4
D: .
J: TRBJ1-3
DNA: TGTGCCAGCAGTTTAAACAGTGGAAACACCATATATTTT
CDR3: CASSLNSGNTIYF

size: .
V: TRBV10-3
D: .
J: TRBJ2-1
DNA: TGTGCCATCAGTGAGTCGCGGGACTACAATGAGCAGTTCTTC
CDR3: CAISESRDYNEQFF

size: .
V: TRBV29-1
D: .
J: TRBJ1-4
DNA: TGCAGCATATCATGGGGGGAAAAACTGTTTTTT
CDR3: CSISWGEKLFF

size: .
V: TRBV6-6
D: TRBD1
J: TRBJ2-5
DNA: TGTGCCAGCAGCATCCCGGGACAGGGATACGAGACCCAGTACTTC
CDR3: CASSIPGQGYETQYF

size: .
V: TRBV12-3/TRBV12-4
D: .
J: TRBJ1-1
DNA: TGTGCCAGCAGTATTCGACCTCCTGAAGCTTTCTTT
CDR3: CASSIRPPEAFF

size: .
V: TRBV10-1
D: .
J: TRBJ2-1
DNA: TGCGCCAGCAGTGAGTCACCCATTCCTGAGCAGTTCTTC
CDR3: CASSESPIPEQFF